The rows below give T cell receptor beta chains drawn from one sample of a study of blood T cell repertoires in COVID-19. Assay used: immunoSEQ multiplex PCR; TCRdb lists only in-frame clones, some missing. The sample includes around 320,000 clones, approximately 89% seen only once; the top ten take 2.5% to 3.5%. Sequences were obtained from PBMCs or T cells enriched from blood (not recorded which). The receptors were gathered from a woman between 50 and 59 years old who had been exposed to COVID-19. The conserved cysteine and the conserved F or W are not part of the CDR3 here.

>TRBV7-9
ASMKSSYNEQF
>TRBV3-1/TRBV3-2
ASSQPGYNTEAF
>TRBV15
ATSPLAGDQETQY
>TRBV19
ASSLDREAGELF
>TRBV2
ASSAGQGPISYEQY
>TRBV6-5
ASSLTLRPAT
>TRBV5-5
ASSFGTGEPYNSPLH
>TRBV28
ASSLWGGIGQGTVNYGYT
>TRBV5-8
ASSFKQSYEQY
>TRBV24-1
ATSDLSSRGYT
>TRBV18
ASSPIRDSKETQY
>TRBV5-1
ASHSLQTSGGITDTQY
>TRBV15
ATSRARALNEKLF
>TRBV7-9
ASNHAGYTGELF
>TRBV4-1
ASSHTVLAGGAQF
>TRBV27
ASSFRDRGYNEQF
>TRBV6-5
ASSQGTAGYT
>TRBV10-3
AAAPGLAGGSSYEQY
>TRBV7-2
ASSPVGGRNQPQH
>TRBV10-3
AISVRLAGGRSGQETQY
>TRBV7-8
ASSTHQGPSPLH
>TRBV7-6
ASSLVLSGAARAF
>TRBV6-2/TRBV6-3
ASSLGLGAGADNSPLH
>TRBV4-1
ASSRGKDSGGNTIY
>TRBV19
ASSRLRGWGGYEQY
>TRBV7-7
ASSVLGAGETQY
>TRBV19
ASNRGRLNYGYT
>TRBV7-6
ASSFGGEKLF
>TRBV10-2
ASSVPGAYTEAF
>TRBV29-1
SVQTRETQY
>TRBV29-1
SVVGRSRDRGTGELF
>TRBV15
ATSSNLAGRQF
>TRBV13
ASSHLGAQGAYNEQF
>TRBV5-1
ASSPQGSGANVLT
>TRBV28
ASGGGTDYEQY
>TRBV3-1/TRBV3-2
ASSQDLGATYNEQF
>TRBV7-2
ASSPGQGGTEKLF
>TRBV19
ASSSRLSPSNYGYT
>TRBV15
ATSRASGTGSGNTIY
>TRBV25-1
ASRPTGGPGLSH
>TRBV28
ASRLGQVGGNTIY
>TRBV7-2
ASREQGGSGANVLT
>TRBV7-9
ASTLAGASYNEQF